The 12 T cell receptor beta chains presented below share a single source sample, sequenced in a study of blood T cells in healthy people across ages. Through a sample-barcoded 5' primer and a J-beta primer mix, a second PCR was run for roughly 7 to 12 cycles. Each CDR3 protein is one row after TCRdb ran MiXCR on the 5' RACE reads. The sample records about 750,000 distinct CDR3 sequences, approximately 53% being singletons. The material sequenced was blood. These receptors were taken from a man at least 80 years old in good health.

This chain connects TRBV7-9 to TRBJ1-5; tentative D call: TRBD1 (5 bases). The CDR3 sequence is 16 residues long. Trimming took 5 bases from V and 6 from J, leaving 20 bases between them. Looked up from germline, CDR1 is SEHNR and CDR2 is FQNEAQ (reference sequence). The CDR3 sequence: CASSLGRGAETQPQHF. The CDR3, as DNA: TGTGCCAGCAGCCTTGGACGAGGGGCAGAAACTCAGCCCCAGCATTTT.

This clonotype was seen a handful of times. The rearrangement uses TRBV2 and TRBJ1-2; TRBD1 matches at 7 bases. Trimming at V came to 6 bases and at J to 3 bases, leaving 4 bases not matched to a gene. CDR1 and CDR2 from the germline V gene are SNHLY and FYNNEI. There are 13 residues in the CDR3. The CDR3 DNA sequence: TGTGCCAGCAGATCCGACAGGGACTATGGCTACACCTTC. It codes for CASRSDRDYGYTF. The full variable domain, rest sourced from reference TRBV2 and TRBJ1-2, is EPEVTQTPSHQVTQMGQEVILRCVPISNHLYFYWYRQILGQKVEFLVSFYNNEISEKSEIFDDQFSVERPDGSNFTLKIRSTKLEDSAMYFCASRSDRDYGYTFGSGTRLTVV.

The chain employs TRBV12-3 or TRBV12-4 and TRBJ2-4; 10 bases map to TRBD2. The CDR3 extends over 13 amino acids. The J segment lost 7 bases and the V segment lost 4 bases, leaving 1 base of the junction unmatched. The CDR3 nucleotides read TGTGCCAGCAGTTCTAGCGGGAGTAACATTCAGTACTTC. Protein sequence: CASSSSGSNIQYF.

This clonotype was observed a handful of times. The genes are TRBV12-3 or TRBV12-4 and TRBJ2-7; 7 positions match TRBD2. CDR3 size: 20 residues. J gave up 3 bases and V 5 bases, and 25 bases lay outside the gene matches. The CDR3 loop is CASSPGDWGLVGGRSYEQYF. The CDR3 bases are TGTGCCAGCAGTCCCGGGGACTGGGGTTTAGTGGGAGGGCGAAGCTACGAGCAGTACTTC.

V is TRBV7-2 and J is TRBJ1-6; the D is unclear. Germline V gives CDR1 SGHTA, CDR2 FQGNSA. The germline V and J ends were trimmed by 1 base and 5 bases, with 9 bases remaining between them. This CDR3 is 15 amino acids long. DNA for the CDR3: TGTGCCAGCAGCTTAGGCGGCAGTAATAATTCACCCCTCCACTTT. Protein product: CASSLGGSNNSPLHF. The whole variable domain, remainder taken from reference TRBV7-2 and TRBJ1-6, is GAGVSQSPSNKVTEKGKDVELRCDPISGHTALYWYRQSLGQGLEFLIYFQGNSAPDKSGLPSDRFSAERTGGSVSTLTIQRTQQEDSAVYLCASSLGGSNNSPLHFGNGTRLTVT.

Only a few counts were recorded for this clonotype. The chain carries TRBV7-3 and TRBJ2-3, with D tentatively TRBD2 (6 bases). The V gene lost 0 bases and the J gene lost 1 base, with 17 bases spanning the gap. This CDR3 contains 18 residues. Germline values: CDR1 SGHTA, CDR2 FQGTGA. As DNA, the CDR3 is TGTGCCAGCAGCTTAACAGGGGAGCGCGGGACTGGCACAGATACGCAGTATTTT. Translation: CASSLTGERGTGTDTQYF. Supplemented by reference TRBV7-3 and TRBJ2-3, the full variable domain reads GAGVSQTPSNKVTEKGKYVELRCDPISGHTALYWYRQSLGQGPEFLIYFQGTGAADDSGLPNDRFFAVRPEGSVSTLKIQRTERGDSAVYLCASSLTGERGTGTDTQYFGPGTRLTVL.

The CDR3 loop reads CASSQVLGVGNQPQHF. The CDR3 DNA reads as TGTGCCAGCAGCCAAGTCTTGGGGGTAGGCAATCAGCCCCAGCATTTT. The chain joins TRBV4-2 to TRBJ1-5; a possible D gene is TRBD1 (5 bases). V gave up 1 base and J gave up 2 bases, with 12 bases separating them. The CDR3 runs 16 residues. CDR1 is LGHNA and CDR2 is YNFKEQ in the germline V gene.

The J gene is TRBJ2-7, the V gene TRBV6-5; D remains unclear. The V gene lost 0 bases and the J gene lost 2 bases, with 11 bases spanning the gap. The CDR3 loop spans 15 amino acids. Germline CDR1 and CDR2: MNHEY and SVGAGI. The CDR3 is CASSYSGLTPYEQYF. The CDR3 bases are TGTGCCAGCAGTTACTCTGGGCTAACCCCCTACGAGCAGTACTTC.

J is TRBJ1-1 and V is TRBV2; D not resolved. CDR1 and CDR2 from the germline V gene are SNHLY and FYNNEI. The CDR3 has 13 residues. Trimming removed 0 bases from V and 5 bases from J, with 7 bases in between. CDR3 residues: CASSEAWSTEAFF. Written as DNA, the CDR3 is TGTGCCAGCAGTGAAGCGTGGAGTACTGAAGCTTTCTTT.

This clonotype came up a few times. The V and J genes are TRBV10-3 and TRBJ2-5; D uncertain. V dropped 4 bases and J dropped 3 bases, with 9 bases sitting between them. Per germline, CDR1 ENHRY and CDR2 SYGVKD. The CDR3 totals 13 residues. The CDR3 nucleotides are TGTGCCATCAGTGGGACGGCCAAAGAGACCCAGTACTTC. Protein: CAISGTAKETQYF.

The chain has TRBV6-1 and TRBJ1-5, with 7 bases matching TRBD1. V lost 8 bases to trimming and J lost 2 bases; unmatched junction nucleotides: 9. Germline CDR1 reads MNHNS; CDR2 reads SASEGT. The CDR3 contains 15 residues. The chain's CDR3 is CASSSGGNGNQPQHF. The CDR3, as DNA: TGTGCCAGCTCTTCAGGGGGGAATGGCAATCAGCCCCAGCATTTT.

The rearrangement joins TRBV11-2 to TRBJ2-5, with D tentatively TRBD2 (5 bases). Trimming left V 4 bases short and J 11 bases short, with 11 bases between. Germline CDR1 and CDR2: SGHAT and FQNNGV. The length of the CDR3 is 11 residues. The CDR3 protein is CASSWLREQYF. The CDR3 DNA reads TGTGCCAGCAGCTGGTTGAGGGAGCAGTACTTC.